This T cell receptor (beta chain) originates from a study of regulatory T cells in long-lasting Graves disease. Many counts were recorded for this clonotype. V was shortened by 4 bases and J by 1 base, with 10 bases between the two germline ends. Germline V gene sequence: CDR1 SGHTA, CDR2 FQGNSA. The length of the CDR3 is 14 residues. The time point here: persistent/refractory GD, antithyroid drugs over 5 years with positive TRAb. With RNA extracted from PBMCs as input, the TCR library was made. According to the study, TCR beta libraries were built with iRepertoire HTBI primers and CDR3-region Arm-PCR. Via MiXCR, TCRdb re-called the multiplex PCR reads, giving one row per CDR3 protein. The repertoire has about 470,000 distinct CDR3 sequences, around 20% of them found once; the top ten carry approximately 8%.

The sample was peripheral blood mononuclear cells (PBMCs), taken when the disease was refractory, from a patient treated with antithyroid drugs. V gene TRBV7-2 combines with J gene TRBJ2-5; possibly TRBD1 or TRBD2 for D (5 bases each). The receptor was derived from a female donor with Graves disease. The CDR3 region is CASSWDLSQETQYF. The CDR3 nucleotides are TGTGCCAGCAGCTGGGACCTGAGCCAAGAGACCCAGTACTTC.